The source of this T cell receptor (beta chain) is a study of blood T cells in healthy people across ages. Primed by a sample-barcoded 5' primer and a J-beta primer mix, a second PCR proceeded for roughly 6 to 12 cycles. MiXCR, applied by TCRdb to the 5' RACE reads, yields one record per CDR3 protein. The sample contains about 720,000 distinct CDR3 sequences, more than 20% of which appear only once. This clonotype was seen only a few times. Germline loops: CDR1 SQVTM, CDR2 ANQGSEA. The CDR3 is 13 residues long. The V end was cut by 4 bases, the J end by 2 bases, with 11 bases between. The same sample was also used in a study of T cells of mothers and their children.

The sequencing sample was made of blood. The chain couples TRBV29-1 to TRBJ2-5; D ambiguous. The receptor's source is a boy aged 5-17 years in good health. CDR3 DNA: TGCAGCGTTGTCCGGGTCGGACAAGAGACCCAGTACTTC. As protein: CSVVRVGQETQYF. Based on the CDR3 plus reference TRBV29-1 and TRBJ2-5, the full variable domain is SAVISQKPSRDICQRGTSLTIQCQVDSQVTMMFWYRQQPGQSLTLIATANQGSEATYESGFVIDKFPISRPNLTFSTLTVSNMSPEDSSIYLCSVVRVGQETQYFGPGTRLLVL.